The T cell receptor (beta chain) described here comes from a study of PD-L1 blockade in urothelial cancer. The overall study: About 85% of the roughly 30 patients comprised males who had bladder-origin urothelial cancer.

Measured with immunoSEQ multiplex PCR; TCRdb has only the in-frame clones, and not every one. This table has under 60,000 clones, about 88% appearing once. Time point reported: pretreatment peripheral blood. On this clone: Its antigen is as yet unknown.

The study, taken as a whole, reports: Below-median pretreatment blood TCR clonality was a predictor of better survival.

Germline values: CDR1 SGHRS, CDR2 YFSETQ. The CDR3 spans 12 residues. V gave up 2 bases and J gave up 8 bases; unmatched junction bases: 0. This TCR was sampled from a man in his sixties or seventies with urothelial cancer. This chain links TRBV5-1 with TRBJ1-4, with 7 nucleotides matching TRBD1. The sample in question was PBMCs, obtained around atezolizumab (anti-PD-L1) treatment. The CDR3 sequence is CASSLQGEKLFF. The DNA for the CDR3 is TGCGCCAGCAGCTTACAGGGGGAAAAACTGTTTTTT. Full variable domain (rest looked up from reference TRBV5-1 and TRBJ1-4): KAGVTQTPRYLIKTRGQQVTLSCSPISGHRSVSWYQQTPGQGLQFLFEYFSETQRNKGNFPGRFSGRQFSNSRSEMNVSTLELGDSALYLCASSLQGEKLFFGSGTQLSVL.